This T cell receptor beta chain came from a study of identical twins. Study-level findings and limits: Models underestimated TCR alpha sharing (out-of-frame) in monozygotic twins. Out-of-frame beta chain sequences displayed weaker excess sharing between twins.

A word on this clonotype: No antigen is known for it.

In TCRdb, the 5' RACE reads were re-called with MiXCR into one record per CDR3 protein. The top ten hold under 7% of the sample, which has fewer than 250,000 distinct CDR3 sequences, 7% to 8.5% seen once. Per germline, CDR1 SGHRS and CDR2 YFSETQ. J lost 10 bases, V lost 0 bases, and 7 bases had no gene match. The CDR3 runs 16 residues. This sample was also put to use in a study of yellow fever vaccine responses in identical twins.

The sample was CD8+ T cells sorted from blood. The TCR was taken from a woman aged 18-30 years in good health. The V and J genes are TRBV5-1 and TRBJ1-6; 10 bases map to TRBD1. CDR3 bases: TGCGCCAGCAGCTTGGATCGGACAGGGGGTCAGTCACCCCTCCACTTT. Amino acid sequence: CASSLDRTGGQSPLHF.